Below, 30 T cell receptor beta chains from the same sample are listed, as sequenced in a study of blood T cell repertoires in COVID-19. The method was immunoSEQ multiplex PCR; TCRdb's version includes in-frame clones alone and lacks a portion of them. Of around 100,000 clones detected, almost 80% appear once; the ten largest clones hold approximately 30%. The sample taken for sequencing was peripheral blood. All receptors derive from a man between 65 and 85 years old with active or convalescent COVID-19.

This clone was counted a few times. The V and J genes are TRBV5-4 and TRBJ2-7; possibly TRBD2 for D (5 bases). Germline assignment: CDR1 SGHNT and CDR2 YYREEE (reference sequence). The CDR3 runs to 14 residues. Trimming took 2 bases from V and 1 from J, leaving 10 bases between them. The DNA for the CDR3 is TGTGCCAGCAGCTTTTCAGCGGAGTCCTACGAGCAGTACTTC. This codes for CASSFSAESYEQYF.

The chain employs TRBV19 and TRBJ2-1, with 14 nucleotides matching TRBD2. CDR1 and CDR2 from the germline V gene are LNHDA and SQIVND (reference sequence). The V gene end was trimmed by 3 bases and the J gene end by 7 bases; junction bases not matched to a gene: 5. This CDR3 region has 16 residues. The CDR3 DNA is TGTGCCAGTAGTATTGATAGGACTAGCGGGGGGAATGAGCAGTTCTTC. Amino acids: CASSIDRTSGGNEQFF.

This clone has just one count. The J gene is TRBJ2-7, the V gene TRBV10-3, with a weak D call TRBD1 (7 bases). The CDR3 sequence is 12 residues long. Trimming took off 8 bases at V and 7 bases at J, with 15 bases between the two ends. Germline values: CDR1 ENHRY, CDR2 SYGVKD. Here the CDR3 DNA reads TGTGCCATCGGAGGGACAGCCGGGGAGCAGTACTTC. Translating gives CAIGGTAGEQYF.

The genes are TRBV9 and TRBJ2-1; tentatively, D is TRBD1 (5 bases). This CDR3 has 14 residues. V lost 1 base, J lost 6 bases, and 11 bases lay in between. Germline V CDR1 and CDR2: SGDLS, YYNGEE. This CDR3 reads CASSVQGSVNEQFF. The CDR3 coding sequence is TGTGCCAGCAGCGTACAGGGTTCAGTCAATGAGCAGTTCTTC. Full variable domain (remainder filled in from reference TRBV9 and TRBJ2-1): DSGVTQTPKHLITATGQRVTLRCSPRSGDLSVYWYQQSLDQGLQFLIQYYNGEERAKGNILERFSAQQFPDLHSELNLSSLELGDSALYFCASSVQGSVNEQFFGPGTRLTVL.

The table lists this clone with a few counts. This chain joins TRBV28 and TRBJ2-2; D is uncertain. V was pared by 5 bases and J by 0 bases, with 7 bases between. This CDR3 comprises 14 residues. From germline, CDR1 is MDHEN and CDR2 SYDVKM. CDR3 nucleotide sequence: TGTGCCAGCAGTCCCATTCCGAACACCGGGGAGCTGTTTTTT. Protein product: CASSPIPNTGELFF. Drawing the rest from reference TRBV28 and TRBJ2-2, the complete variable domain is DVKVTQSSRYLVKRTGEKVFLECVQDMDHENMFWYRQDPGLGLRLIYFSYDVKMKEKGDIPEGYSVSREKKERFSLILESASTNQTSMYLCASSPIPNTGELFFGEGSRLTVL.

CDR3 nucleotide sequence: TGCGCCAGCAGCCAAGATTGGGCGGGGGAAGAGACCCAGTACTTC. Its protein product is CASSQDWAGEETQYF. The chain recombines TRBV4-1 with TRBJ2-5; 7 nucleotides agree with TRBD2. The trim removed 0 bases at V and 3 bases at J, leaving 4 bases unmatched. The CDR3 covers 15 residues. CDR1 is MGHRA, CDR2 YSYEKL, per germline.

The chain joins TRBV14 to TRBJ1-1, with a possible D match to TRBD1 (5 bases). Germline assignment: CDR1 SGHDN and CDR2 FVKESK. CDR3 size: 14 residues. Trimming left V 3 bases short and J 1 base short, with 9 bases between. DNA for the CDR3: TGTGCCAGCAGCCACTCTGGACAGAACACTGAAGCTTTCTTT. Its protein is CASSHSGQNTEAFF.

The CDR3 reads CASSLGQREAFF. For the CDR3, the DNA is TGTGCCAGCAGCTTGGGGCAGCGAGAGGCTTTCTTT. V gene TRBV5-4 combines with J gene TRBJ1-1, with D hard to call. The CDR3 length is 12 residues. Germline CDR1 SGHNT, CDR2 YYREEE (reference sequence). Deletions cut 0 bases from V and 11 bases from J, with 11 bases between. The whole variable domain, remainder taken from reference TRBV5-4 and TRBJ1-1, is ETGVTQSPTHLIKTRGQQVTLRCSSQSGHNTVSWYQQALGQGPQFIFQYYREEENGRGNFPPRFSGLQFPNYSSELNVNALELDDSALYLCASSLGQREAFFGQGTRLTVV.

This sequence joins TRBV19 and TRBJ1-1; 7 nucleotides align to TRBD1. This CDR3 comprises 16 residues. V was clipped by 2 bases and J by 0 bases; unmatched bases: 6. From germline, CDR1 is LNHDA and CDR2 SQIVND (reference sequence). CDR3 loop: CASSIRQGLMNTEAFF. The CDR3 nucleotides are TGTGCCAGTAGTATAAGACAGGGCCTCATGAACACTGAAGCTTTCTTT.

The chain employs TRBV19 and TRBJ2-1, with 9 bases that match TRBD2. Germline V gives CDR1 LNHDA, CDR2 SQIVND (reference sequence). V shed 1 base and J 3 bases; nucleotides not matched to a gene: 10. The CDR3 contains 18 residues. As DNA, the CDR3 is TGTGCCAGTAGTATAGCCCCCCTACAAGCGGGGGGCTACAATGAGCAGTTCTTC. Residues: CASSIAPLQAGGYNEQFF.

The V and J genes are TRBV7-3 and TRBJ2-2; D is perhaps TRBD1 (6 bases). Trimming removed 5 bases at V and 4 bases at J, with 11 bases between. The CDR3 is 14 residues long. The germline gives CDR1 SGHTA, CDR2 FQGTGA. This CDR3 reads CASSVQGFTGELFF. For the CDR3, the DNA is TGTGCCAGCAGCGTACAGGGATTCACCGGGGAGCTGTTTTTT.

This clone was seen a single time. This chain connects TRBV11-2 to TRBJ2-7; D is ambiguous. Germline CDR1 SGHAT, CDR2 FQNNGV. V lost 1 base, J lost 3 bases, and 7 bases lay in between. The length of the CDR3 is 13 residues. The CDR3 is CASSLGVGYEQYF. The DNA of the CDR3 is TGTGCCAGCAGCTTAGGTGTCGGCTACGAGCAGTACTTC.

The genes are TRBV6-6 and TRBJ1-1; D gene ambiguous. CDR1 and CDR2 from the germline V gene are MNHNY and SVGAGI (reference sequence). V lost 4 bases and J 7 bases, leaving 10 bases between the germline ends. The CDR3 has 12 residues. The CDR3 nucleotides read TGTGCCAGCAGTTTCCGGCAGGTTGAAGCTTTCTTT. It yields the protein CASSFRQVEAFF.

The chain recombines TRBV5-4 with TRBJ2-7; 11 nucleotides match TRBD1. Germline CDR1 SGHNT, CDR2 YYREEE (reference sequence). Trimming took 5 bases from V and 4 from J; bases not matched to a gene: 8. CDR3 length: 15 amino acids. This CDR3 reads CASRRDRGMGYEQYF. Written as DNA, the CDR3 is TGTGCCAGCAGACGGGACAGGGGGATGGGGTACGAGCAGTACTTC.

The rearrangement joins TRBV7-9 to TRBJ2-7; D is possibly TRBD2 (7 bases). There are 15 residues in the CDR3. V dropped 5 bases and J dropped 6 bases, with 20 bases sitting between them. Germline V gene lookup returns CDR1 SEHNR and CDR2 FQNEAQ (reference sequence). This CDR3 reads CASSPVGGAAGEQYF. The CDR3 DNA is TGTGCCAGCAGCCCGGTTGGGGGGGCGGCGGGCGAGCAGTACTTC.

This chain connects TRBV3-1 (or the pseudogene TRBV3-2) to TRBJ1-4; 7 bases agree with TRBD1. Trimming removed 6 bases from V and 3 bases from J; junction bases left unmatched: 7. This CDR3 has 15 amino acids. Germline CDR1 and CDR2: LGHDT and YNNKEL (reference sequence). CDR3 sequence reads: CASSPGTVSNEKLFF. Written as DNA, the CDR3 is TGTGCCAGCAGTCCCGGGACAGTATCTAATGAAAAACTGTTTTTT.

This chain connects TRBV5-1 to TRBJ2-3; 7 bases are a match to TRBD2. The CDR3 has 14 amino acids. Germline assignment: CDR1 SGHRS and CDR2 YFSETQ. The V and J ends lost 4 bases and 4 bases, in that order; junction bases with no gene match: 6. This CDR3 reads CASSSGTPSDTQYF. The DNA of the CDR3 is TGCGCCAGCAGCAGCGGGACCCCTTCAGATACGCAGTATTTT.

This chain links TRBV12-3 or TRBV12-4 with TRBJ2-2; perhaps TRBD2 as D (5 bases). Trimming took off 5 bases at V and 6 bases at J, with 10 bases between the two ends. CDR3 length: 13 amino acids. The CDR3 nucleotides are TGTGCCAGCAGTACTAGTAGCCCCGGGGAGCTGTTTTTT. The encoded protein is CASSTSSPGELFF.

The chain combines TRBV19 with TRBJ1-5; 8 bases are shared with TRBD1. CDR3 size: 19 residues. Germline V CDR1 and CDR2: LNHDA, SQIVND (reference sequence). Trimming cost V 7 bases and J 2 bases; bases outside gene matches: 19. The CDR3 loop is CASTADRASLDMGNQPQHF. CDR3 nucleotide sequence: TGTGCCAGTACCGCGGACAGGGCCAGTCTCGACATGGGCAATCAGCCCCAGCATTTT. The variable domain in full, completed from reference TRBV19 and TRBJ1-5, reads DGGITQSPKYLFRKEGQNVTLSCEQNLNHDAMYWYRQDPGQGLRLIYYSQIVNDFQKGDIAEGYSVSREKKESFPLTVTSAQKNPTAFYLCASTADRASLDMGNQPQHFGDGTRLSIL.

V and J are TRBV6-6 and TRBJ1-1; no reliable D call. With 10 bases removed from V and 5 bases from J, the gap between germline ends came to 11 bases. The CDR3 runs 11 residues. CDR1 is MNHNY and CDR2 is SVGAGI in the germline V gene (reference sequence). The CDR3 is CATLERTEAFF. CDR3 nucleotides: TGTGCCACCTTAGAAAGAACTGAAGCTTTCTTT.

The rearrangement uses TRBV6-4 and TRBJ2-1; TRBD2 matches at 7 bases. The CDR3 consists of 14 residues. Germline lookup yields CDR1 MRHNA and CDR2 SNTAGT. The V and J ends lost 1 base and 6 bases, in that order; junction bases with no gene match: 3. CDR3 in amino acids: CASSDLAGPNEQFF. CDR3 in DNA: TGTGCCAGCAGTGACTTAGCGGGCCCCAATGAGCAGTTCTTC.

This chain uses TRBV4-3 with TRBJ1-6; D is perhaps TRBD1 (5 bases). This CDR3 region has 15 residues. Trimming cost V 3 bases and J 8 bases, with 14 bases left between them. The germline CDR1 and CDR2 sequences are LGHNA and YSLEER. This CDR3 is CASSQGPTGYSPLHF. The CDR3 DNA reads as TGCGCCAGCAGCCAGGGGCCGACCGGCTATTCACCCCTCCACTTT.

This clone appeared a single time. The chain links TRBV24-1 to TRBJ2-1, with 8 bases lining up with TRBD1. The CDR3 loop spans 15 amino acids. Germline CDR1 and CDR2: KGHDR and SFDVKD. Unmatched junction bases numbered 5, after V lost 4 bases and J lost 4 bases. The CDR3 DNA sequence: TGTGCCACCAGTGAACCAGGGGGCGCGTACAATGAGCAGTTCTTC. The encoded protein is CATSEPGGAYNEQFF.

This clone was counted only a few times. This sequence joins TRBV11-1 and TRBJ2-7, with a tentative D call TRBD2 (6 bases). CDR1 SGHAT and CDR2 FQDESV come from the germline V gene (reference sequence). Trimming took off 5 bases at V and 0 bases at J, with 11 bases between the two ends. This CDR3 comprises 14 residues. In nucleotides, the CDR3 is TGTGCCAGCAGCCGGGACTTTAGCTCCTACGAGCAGTACTTC. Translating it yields CASSRDFSSYEQYF.

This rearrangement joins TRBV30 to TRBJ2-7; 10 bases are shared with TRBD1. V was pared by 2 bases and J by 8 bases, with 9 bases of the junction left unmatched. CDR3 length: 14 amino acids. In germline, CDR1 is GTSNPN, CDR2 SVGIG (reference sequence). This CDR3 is CAWSPTGGSVKQYF. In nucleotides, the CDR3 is TGTGCCTGGAGTCCGACAGGGGGCTCGGTGAAGCAGTACTTC.

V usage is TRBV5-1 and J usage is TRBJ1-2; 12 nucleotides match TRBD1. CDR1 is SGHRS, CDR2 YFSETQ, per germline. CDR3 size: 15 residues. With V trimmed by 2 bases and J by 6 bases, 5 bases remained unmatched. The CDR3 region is CASSFRDRGRNGYTF. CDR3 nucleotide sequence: TGCGCCAGCAGCTTCCGGGACAGGGGGCGAAATGGCTACACCTTC.

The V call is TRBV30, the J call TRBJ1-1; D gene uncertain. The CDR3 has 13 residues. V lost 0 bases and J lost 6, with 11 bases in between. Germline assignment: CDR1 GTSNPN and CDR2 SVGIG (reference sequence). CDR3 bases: TGTGCCTGGAGTGTACGTCGGGTGGCTGAAGCTTTCTTT. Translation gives CAWSVRRVAEAFF.

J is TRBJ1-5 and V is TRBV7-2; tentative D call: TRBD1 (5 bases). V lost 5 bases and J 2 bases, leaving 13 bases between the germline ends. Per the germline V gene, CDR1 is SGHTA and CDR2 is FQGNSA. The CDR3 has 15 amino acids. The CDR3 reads CASSPGRVGNQPQHF. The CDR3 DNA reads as TGTGCCAGCAGCCCCGGCAGGGTCGGCAATCAGCCCCAGCATTTT.

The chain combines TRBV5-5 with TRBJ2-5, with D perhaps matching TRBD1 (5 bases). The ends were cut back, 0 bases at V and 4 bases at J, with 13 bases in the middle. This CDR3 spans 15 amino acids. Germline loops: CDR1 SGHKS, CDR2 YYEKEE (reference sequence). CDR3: CASSLGWAGLETQYF. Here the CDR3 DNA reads TGTGCCAGCAGCTTGGGTTGGGCAGGGCTAGAGACCCAGTACTTC.

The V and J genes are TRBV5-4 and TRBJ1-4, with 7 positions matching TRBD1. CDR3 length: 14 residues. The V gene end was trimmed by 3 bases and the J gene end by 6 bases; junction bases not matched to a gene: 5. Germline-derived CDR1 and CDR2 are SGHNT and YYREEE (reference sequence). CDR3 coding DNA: TGTGCCAGCAGCTCTACAGGGGAGCATGAAAAACTGTTTTTT. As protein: CASSSTGEHEKLFF.